A selection of T cell receptor beta chains follows, all from one sample in a study of response to subunit inactivated influenza vaccine. TCRdb reprocessed the RT-PCR reads via MiXCR and lists one record per CDR3 protein. The table records 600,000 to 700,000 distinct CDR3 sequences, roughly 15% of them present only once. Material: PBMCs from blood, obtained less than 15 days before vaccination. All receptors derive from a middle-aged man who received an inactivated influenza vaccine. CDR3s include the opening cysteine and the closing phenylalanine or tryptophan. A D gene is named only where the DNA matches it firmly. The size of a clone is reported for some rows only, either as once, few or many, or as a class for expanded clones.

cdr3_nt cdr3_aa j_call d_call clone_size cdr3_length v_call
TGTGCCAGCAGTTACTCGGGTGGACGCGCAGATACGCAGTATTTT CASSYSGGRADTQYF TRBJ2-3 - - 15 TRBV6-5
TGTGCCATCAGTGAGACCCGGACAGGGTCCGGAAACACCATATATTTT CAISETRTGSGNTIYF TRBJ1-3 TRBD1 - 16 TRBV10-3
TGTGCCAGCAGCAAGGACAGGGGGGTTGAACAGTACTTC CASSKDRGVEQYF TRBJ2-7 TRBD1 - 13 TRBV7-8
TGCAGCGTCCGTATGCCGGGACTAGCGGGGCCCTACGAGCAGTACTTC CSVRMPGLAGPYEQYF TRBJ2-7 TRBD2 few 16 TRBV29-1
TGCGCCAGCAGCTTGGGCTCTACTCTCGGGACCGGGGAGCTGTTTTTT CASSLGSTLGTGELFF TRBJ2-2 - - 16 TRBV5-1
TGCAGTGCTAGAGATCCGCCGGGGACTGAAGCTTTCTTT CSARDPPGTEAFF TRBJ1-1 - - 13 TRBV20-1
TGTGCCAGCAGGCCACGGACTAGCGGGGGCCCATACTCCTCCTACAATGAGCAGTTCTTC CASRPRTSGGPYSSYNEQFF TRBJ2-1 TRBD2 few 20 TRBV6-2/TRBV6-3
TGTGCCAGCAGCTTAGCGGCAGGGACTGGAAACACCATATATTTT CASSLAAGTGNTIYF TRBJ1-3 - - 15 TRBV7-2
TGTGCCAGCAGTTTCACGGCTACAGGGAATCAACAGTACTTC CASSFTATGNQQYF TRBJ2-7 - few 14 TRBV27
TGTGCCATCAGTGAGTCGGGACTAGCGGGAGAGCAGTTCTTC CAISESGLAGEQFF TRBJ2-1 TRBD2 few 14 TRBV10-3
TGCGCCAGCAGTCCCGGGACTTTGACTGAAGCTTTCTTT CASSPGTLTEAFF TRBJ1-1 - once 13 TRBV4-1
TGTGCAGCCAAAGTGGTTGGCAGTGCCTACGAGCAGTACTTC CAAKVVGSAYEQYF TRBJ2-7 - many 14 TRBV28
TGTGCCAGCAGGGGGACCGACTCACCCCTCCACTTT CASRGTDSPLHF TRBJ1-6 - - 12 TRBV6-5
TGTGCCAGCAGCTTAGTAACTGGAAACTACGAGCAGTACTTC CASSLVTGNYEQYF TRBJ2-7 - - 14 TRBV7-2
TGTGCCACCAGCAGAGCTTACACCGGGGAGCTGTTTTTT CATSRAYTGELFF TRBJ2-2 - few 13 TRBV15
TGTGCCAGCAGCCCCCCCCAGGGGTTCGAGCAGTACTTC CASSPPQGFEQYF TRBJ2-7 - - 13 TRBV7-2
TGTGTCAGCAGCCGATCAACCGGGACTAGCGTAAGTGAGCAGTTCTTC CVSSRSTGTSVSEQFF TRBJ2-1 TRBD2 few 16 TRBV4-2
TGTGCCACCAGCAGGATAGCTAACAGGGGAAAAGATACGCAGTATTTT CATSRIANRGKDTQYF TRBJ2-3 TRBD1 - 16 TRBV15
TGTGCCAGCAGTGCCTACGGTGGGTTAAGCTCCTACAATGAGCAGTTCTTC CASSAYGGLSSYNEQFF TRBJ2-1 - few 17 TRBV2
TGCGCCAGCAGCACCCAGGGGGAGGTGGACATTCAGTACTTC CASSTQGEVDIQYF TRBJ2-4 - - 14 TRBV5-1
TGCAGTGCTTCCGGGACTCTGACCGGGGAGCTGTTTTTT CSASGTLTGELFF TRBJ2-2 - few 13 TRBV20-1
TGTGCCAGCAATTCGCCCGTGGGCGACTACGAGCAGTACTTC CASNSPVGDYEQYF TRBJ2-7 - - 14 TRBV2
TGTGCCAGCAGCTTGGGACTTTACAATCAGCCCCAGCATTTT CASSLGLYNQPQHF TRBJ1-5 - many 14 TRBV5-5
TGCAGTGCAATTAGCGGGAGTGTTTCAGAGACCCAGTACTTC CSAISGSVSETQYF TRBJ2-5 TRBD2 - 14 TRBV20-1
TGTGCCAGCAGCCATCCTACCCCGACCAATGAGCAGTTCTTC CASSHPTPTNEQFF TRBJ2-1 - many 14 TRBV4-2
TGTGCCAGCAGCCAAGGAGGGGGAGGCGGGGCAGATACGCAGTATTTT CASSQGGGGGADTQYF TRBJ2-3 - few 16 TRBV4-2
TGTGCCATCAGTCCCGTTCTTTTAGGGGACACTGAAGCTTTCTTT CAISPVLLGDTEAFF TRBJ1-1 - - 15 TRBV10-3
TGTGCCAGCAGTTACTCGGTCCGTTACACCGGGGAGCTGTTTTTT CASSYSVRYTGELFF TRBJ2-2 - - 15 TRBV6-5
TGCAGTGCTAGAGGGGGCGGTGGGATAGCCTTCTACAATGAGCAGTTCTTC CSARGGGGIAFYNEQFF TRBJ2-1 - few 17 TRBV20-1
TGTGCCAGCAGTTTAAACGCTCTGAACACTGAAGCTTTCTTT CASSLNALNTEAFF TRBJ1-1 - - 14 TRBV28
TGTGCCAGCAGTTCCAAAGCGGGGTTTGCCTACGAGCAGTACTTC CASSSKAGFAYEQYF TRBJ2-7 TRBD2 - 15 TRBV27
TGTGCCAGCTCAGCCCGACAGAACACCGGGGAGCTGTTTTTT CASSARQNTGELFF TRBJ2-2 - - 14 TRBV18
TGTGCCAGCAGTTTCGGCGGGAGTTGGGATGAGCAGTTCTTC CASSFGGSWDEQFF TRBJ2-1 TRBD2 - 14 TRBV12-3/TRBV12-4
TGCAGTGCCGGCGGTCAGGGGTCTCAACCCCAGCATTTT CSAGGQGSQPQHF TRBJ1-5 - few 13 TRBV20-1
TGTGCCAGCAGTGAATCTTTCTCAGCCGCGGGTCAAGAGACCCAGTACTTC CASSESFSAAGQETQYF TRBJ2-5 - - 17 TRBV6-1
TGTGCCAGCAGGGCCCTCCGTGGGGGAGCCACAGATACGCAGTATTTT CASRALRGGATDTQYF TRBJ2-3 - - 16 TRBV6-2/TRBV6-3
TGCAGTGCTAGAGTGCCTTCGACAGAAGGTAGTGGGGGCTACAATGAGCAGTTCTTC CSARVPSTEGSGGYNEQFF TRBJ2-1 - few 19 TRBV20-1
TGTGCCAGCAGCTCCCTCAGAGCGGTGGAGACCCAGTACTTC CASSSLRAVETQYF TRBJ2-5 - few 14 TRBV7-2
TGTGCCAGCAGCAAAGGTCGGGCAGATACGCAGTATTTT CASSKGRADTQYF TRBJ2-3 - - 13 TRBV21-1
TGCGCCAGCAGGTTATTCCCGGAGAACTCCTACGAGCAGTACTTC CASRLFPENSYEQYF TRBJ2-7 - few 15 TRBV5-1
TGTGCCAGCAGTTACTACCTCCAGGGCCGGGTTTATCCTGAAGCTTTCTTT CASSYYLQGRVYPEAFF TRBJ1-1 - - 17 TRBV6-5
TGCAGTGCTAGAGTGGGGACGGCAGATACGCAGTATTTT CSARVGTADTQYF TRBJ2-3 - few 13 TRBV20-1
TGCGCCAGCAGGGCCGGCCTATATTCACCCCTCCACTTT CASRAGLYSPLHF TRBJ1-6 - few 13 TRBV5-1
TGTGCCAGCAGCATAGAAGACAGGGGCGGCCAGCCCCAGCATTTT CASSIEDRGGQPQHF TRBJ1-5 TRBD1 - 15 TRBV5-5
TGCAGTGCTACCGGGACCCCGAACTCCTACGAGCAGTACTTC CSATGTPNSYEQYF TRBJ2-7 - - 14 TRBV20-1